The 2 T cell receptor beta chains below all came from one sample that was sequenced in a study of beta chain features in type 1 diabetes. These receptors are not linked to any known antigen. Points from the study as a whole: TCRB CDR3s were moderately but significantly shorter in Type 1 diabetes patients in all four CD4+ subsets.

All of the isolated RNA was reverse transcribed, so expressed TCRB transcripts were sequenced. This table comes from immunoSEQ multiplex PCR, and its TCRdb copy is limited to in-frame clones, with some not included. The sample records about 700,000 clones, 13% being singletons. Sequencing input: naive CD4+ T cells from blood. These receptors were collected from a man aged 18 to 30 with type 1 diabetes.

The V gene is TRBV28, the J gene TRBJ2-3, with 10 bases identical to TRBD2. With 6 bases clipped from V and 0 bases from J, the junction kept 0 bases outside the gene matches. The CDR3 is 14 residues long. The germline CDR1 and CDR2 sequences are MDHEN and SYDVKM. In nucleotides, the CDR3 is TGTGCCAGCAGAGCGGGGGGGAGCACAGATACGCAGTATTTT. As protein: CASRAGGSTDTQYF.

This clone was seen a handful of times. The rearrangement joins TRBV5-1 to TRBJ1-1; D is unresolved. This CDR3 is 15 amino acids long. Trimming shortened V by 4 bases and J by 1 base, and 14 bases separated the two germline ends. CDR1 is SGHRS, CDR2 YFSETQ, per germline. CDR3 in DNA: TGCGCCAGCAGCCCGAGGGATCAGGCGAACACTGAAGCTTTCTTT. Protein product: CASSPRDQANTEAFF.